The text below deals with one TCR beta chain. TCR beta VDJ and CDR3 were profiled, and genomic DNA was the template. TCRdb analysed the reads with MiXCR anew, one entry per CDR3 protein. This sample has fewer than 200,000 distinct CDR3 sequences, with about 60% found just once. The data originate from a study of CD8+CD57+ T cells in acquired aplastic anemia. V dropped 6 bases and J dropped 5 bases, with 10 bases sitting between them. CDR3 length: 12 residues. The material sequenced was sorted CD4+, CD8+, or CD8+CD57+ T cells (not recorded which) from PBMCs. The TCR comes from a human donor in good health. The chain joins TRBV12-3 or TRBV12-4 to TRBJ2-5; D may be TRBD1 or TRBD2 (5 bases each). CDR3 amino acids: CASRTGTETQYF. As DNA, the CDR3 is TGTGCCAGCAGGACCGGGACGGAGACCCAGTACTTC.